This is a list of T cell receptor beta chains from one sample in a study of blood T cell repertoires in COVID-19. Profiling relied on immunoSEQ multiplex PCR, and the TCRdb table lists in-frame clones only, not all of them. The profile covers 490,000 or so clones, with over 75% appearing a single time and approximately 1.8% taken by the ten largest. The sequenced sample consisted of PBMCs or T cells enriched from blood (not recorded which). The source is a middle-aged woman who had recovered from COVID-19. Each CDR3 is given with its conserved first and last residue. The D gene is left open where the match is weak. Only some rows state a clone size, as once, few, many or a class for expanded clones.

abundance | d_gene | j_gene | v_gene | CDR3aa | CDR3nt
- | TRBD1 | TRBJ1-1 | TRBV9 | CASSTGTESSAFF | TGTGCCAGCAGCACAGGGACAGAGTCATCAGCTTTCTTT
- | - | TRBJ1-5 | TRBV19 | CASSIGFRAQPPDQPQHF | TGTGCCAGTAGTATAGGGTTCAGGGCCCAACCCCCCGATCAGCCCCAGCATTTT
- | TRBD1 | TRBJ1-5 | TRBV6-2/TRBV6-3 | CASSYPPNSDRGRNQPQHF | TGTGCCAGCAGTTACCCTCCGAACTCGGACAGGGGAAGGAATCAGCCCCAGCATTTT
- | - | TRBJ2-1 | TRBV5-1 | CASSLVGTVNEQFF | TGCGCCAGCAGCTTGGTTGGGACTGTCAATGAGCAGTTCTTC
- | - | TRBJ1-4 | TRBV18 | CASSPAAGRYEKLFF | TGTGCCAGCTCACCGGCAGCGGGGCGATATGAAAAACTGTTTTTT
- | - | TRBJ1-1 | TRBV2 | CASSDPGGGTEAFF | TGTGCCAGCAGTGACCCCGGGGGGGGGACTGAAGCTTTCTTT
- | - | TRBJ2-3 | TRBV9 | CASSVGGTQDTQYF | TGTGCCAGCAGCGTAGGCGGGACCCAAGATACGCAGTATTTT
few | - | TRBJ2-5 | TRBV23-1 | CASSQSYSQETQYF | TGCGCCAGCAGTCAATCCTACAGCCAAGAGACCCAGTACTTC
- | TRBD2 | TRBJ2-5 | TRBV5-1 | CASSLVSGQETQYF | TGCGCCAGCAGCTTGGTTAGCGGGCAAGAGACCCAGTACTTC
- | - | TRBJ2-7 | TRBV7-6 | CASSLARGWSGPYEQYF | TGTGCCAGCAGCTTAGCTCGGGGGTGGAGCGGTCCCTACGAGCAGTACTTC
- | - | TRBJ2-7 | TRBV18 | CASSPSQGGDYEQYF | TGTGCCAGCTCACCAAGCCAGGGCGGAGACTACGAGCAGTACTTC
- | - | TRBJ2-2 | TRBV11-3 | CASSLMAAGELFF | TGTGCCAGCAGCTTAATGGCCGCCGGGGAGCTGTTTTTT
- | - | TRBJ2-3 | TRBV12-3/TRBV12-4 | CASRPGQRTQYF | TGTGCCAGCAGGCCGGGACAACGAACGCAGTATTTT
- | TRBD1 | TRBJ2-3 | TRBV11-2 | CASSLLGTGGIADTQYF | TGTGCCAGCAGCTTACTCGGGACAGGGGGCATCGCAGATACGCAGTATTTT
- | - | TRBJ1-1 | TRBV20-1 | CSASWQGKNTEAFF | TGCAGTGCTAGTTGGCAGGGGAAGAACACTGAAGCTTTCTTT
- | - | TRBJ2-7 | TRBV7-9 | CAGAGTPNYEQYF | TGTGCCGGTGCGGGTACGCCGAACTACGAGCAGTACTTC
- | TRBD1 | TRBJ2-7 | TRBV5-4 | CASSSGQYEQYF | TGTGCCAGCAGCTCGGGACAGTACGAGCAGTACTTC
few | - | TRBJ1-3 | TRBV7-8 | CASSLKAGNGNTIYF | TGTGCCAGCAGCTTAAAGGCAGGGAATGGAAACACCATATATTTT
- | - | TRBJ2-7 | TRBV11-3 | CASSLERGYRDYEQYF | TGTGCCAGCAGCTTAGAGCGAGGGTATAGAGACTACGAGCAGTACTTC
- | - | TRBJ1-5 | TRBV24-1 | CATSDSVYSNQPQHF | TGTGCCACCAGTGATTCGGTATATAGCAATCAGCCCCAGCATTTT
once | TRBD1 | TRBJ1-1 | TRBV27 | CASSLTIRQGGGTEAFF | TGTGCCAGCAGTTTAACAATAAGACAGGGGGGGGGCACTGAAGCTTTCTTT
- | TRBD1 | TRBJ1-3 | TRBV30 | CAWSRDRNSGNTIYF | TGTGCCTGGAGCCGGGACAGGAACTCTGGAAACACCATATATTTT
- | TRBD2 | TRBJ2-1 | TRBV19 | CASSGGLGNEQFF | TGTGCCAGCTCGGGAGGACTGGGCAATGAGCAGTTCTTC
once | - | TRBJ1-2 | TRBV13 | CASSLGQPFYGYTF | TGTGCCAGCAGCTTAGGACAGCCTTTCTATGGCTACACCTTC
- | - | TRBJ2-1 | TRBV10-1 | CASSESMGGEQFF | TGCGCCAGCAGTGAATCGATGGGGGGTGAGCAGTTCTTC
- | - | TRBJ1-1 | TRBV5-1 | CASSQDKMNTEAFF | TGCGCCAGCAGCCAGGACAAAATGAACACTGAAGCTTTCTTT
- | TRBD1 | TRBJ1-1 | TRBV27 | CASSARDRGGNEAFF | TGTGCCAGCAGTGCCCGGGACAGGGGGGGGAATGAAGCTTTCTTT
once | TRBD1 | TRBJ2-1 | TRBV18 | CASSRDRGLDEQFF | TGTGCCAGCTCCCGGGACAGGGGGCTCGATGAGCAGTTCTTC
- | TRBD1 | TRBJ2-3 | TRBV5-8 | CASSLWDRDTDTQYF | TGTGCCAGCAGCTTGTGGGACAGAGACACAGATACGCAGTATTTT
- | - | TRBJ2-5 | TRBV5-5 | CASSPEGTGGTQYF | TGTGCCAGCAGCCCCGAGGGAACCGGGGGGACCCAGTACTTC
once | - | TRBJ1-1 | TRBV5-1 | CASSLAYATDQAFF | TGCGCCAGCAGCTTGGCCTATGCGACAGACCAAGCTTTCTTT
- | - | TRBJ2-7 | TRBV4-3 | CASSSQSRSSYEQYF | TGCGCCAGCAGCTCCCAATCCCGGTCCTCCTACGAGCAGTACTTC
- | - | TRBJ2-7 | TRBV20-1 | CSASVRPDSYEQYF | TGCAGTGCTAGTGTGAGGCCGGACTCCTACGAGCAGTACTTC
- | TRBD1 | TRBJ1-5 | TRBV30 | CAWSVGTVVGWSNQPQHF | TGTGCCTGGAGTGTAGGGACAGTCGTCGGGTGGAGCAATCAGCCCCAGCATTTT
- | - | TRBJ2-7 | TRBV6-4 | CASSQDRTYEQYF | TGTGCCAGCAGCCAAGACAGGACTTACGAGCAGTACTTC
- | - | TRBJ2-7 | TRBV4-1 | CASSQALGEQYF | TGCGCCAGCAGCCAAGCCCTAGGCGAGCAGTACTTC
once | TRBD1 | TRBJ1-5 | TRBV5-6 | CASSFGDRAWGNQPQHF | TGTGCCAGCAGCTTTGGAGACAGGGCATGGGGGAATCAGCCCCAGCATTTT
- | TRBD1 | TRBJ2-1 | TRBV14 | CASSHNAPGQGFLSYNEQFF | TGTGCCAGCAGCCATAATGCCCCAGGACAGGGCTTCCTATCCTACAATGAGCAGTTCTTC
- | TRBD1 | TRBJ2-5 | TRBV6-5 | CASSQNQGAETQYF | TGTGCCAGCAGCCAGAACCAGGGGGCAGAGACCCAGTACTTC
once | - | TRBJ2-1 | TRBV7-8 | CASSLGSGDSYNEQFF | TGTGCCAGCAGCTTAGGCTCAGGGGACTCCTACAATGAGCAGTTCTTC
- | TRBD2 | TRBJ2-7 | TRBV6-2/TRBV6-3 | CASSYSSGGVEQYF | TGTGCCAGCAGTTACTCTTCGGGGGGTGTGGAGCAGTACTTC